This T cell receptor (beta chain) came from a study of T-cell reconstitution after alpha-beta-depleted transplantation in children. Study findings and constraints: Recipient T cells and thymic progenitors that survived gave rise to the high TCRbeta diversity observed at day 60 in some patients. Reportedly, alpha-beta T cells present about two months post-transplant originated from several hundred expanded clones of graft origin. Newly produced T cells mostly accounted for T-cell counts and diversity one year post-transplant.

Regarding this clonotype: The antigen is not known.

Trimming took 2 bases from V and 4 from J, leaving 12 bases between them. This CDR3 contains 16 residues. Unique molecular identifiers featured in how the TCRbeta library was prepared. TCRdb processed the PCR reads anew with MiXCR; each CDR3 protein has one entry. The sample carries almost 20,000 distinct CDR3 sequences, over 10% recorded once. The rearrangement links TRBV23-1 to TRBJ1-6, with no clear D. TRBV23-1 is given ORF status, its function remaining uncertain. This clonotype originated in a female patient aged 2-10 years who had a stem cell transplant for congenital amegakaryocytic thrombocytopenia, so the T cells may come from the graft donor. The material was PBMCs, mostly from graft donor cells, obtained 60 days after TCRalphabeta/CD19-depleted stem cell transplant. The CDR3 sequence is CASSQGLAYYNSPLHF. The CDR3 DNA is TGCGCCAGCAGTCAAGGATTAGCATATTATAATTCACCCCTCCACTTT.